This record concerns one T cell receptor (beta chain) sequence. Antigen: not known. The data were obtained in a study of T cell repertoires in cytomegalovirus infection. Across the whole study: Recently identified HLA-C-restricted CMV epitopes and well-studied HLA-B-restricted CMV epitopes were used by the study. Regarding the study as a whole: CMV carriers having the relevant HLA were flagged by cumulative public TCR beta family frequency.

Each CDR3 protein is one row after TCRdb ran MiXCR on the reads. This table holds hundreds of thousands of distinct CDR3 sequences, 29% found once. Specimen: cultured PBMCs, collected from culture after CMV antigen stimulation. The receptor was isolated from a human donor in good health (CMV status not recorded). Some clones in this sample may be carry-over from other donors' samples.

DNA for the CDR3: TGTGCCAGCAGTTTCGAGGCTAGCGGGCGGAATGAGCAGTTCTTC. It translates to CASSFEASGRNEQFF. The chain is built from TRBV12-3 or TRBV12-4 and TRBJ2-1; TRBD2 matches at 8 bases. After removal of 3 bases from V and 7 bases from J, the junction contained 8 bases not matched to a gene. The CDR3 is made up of 15 amino acids.